This T cell receptor (beta chain) was recorded in a study of T cell changes during pregnancy in multiple sclerosis. The data were produced by immunoSEQ multiplex PCR, yet TCRdb's version contains in-frame clones alone and is incomplete. The data contain about 100,000 clones, 92% of them singletons. This receptor was taken from a female donor with multiple sclerosis, enrolled in a pregnancy study. The sample in question was peripheral blood, obtained after pregnancy.

DNA for the CDR3: TGTGCCAGCAGCCCAAAAGGGGGTGTCGAGCAGTACTTC. Amino acids: CASSPKGGVEQYF. The chain employs TRBV7-8 and TRBJ2-7; a weak D match, TRBD1 (6 bases). The CDR3 has 13 amino acids. In germline, CDR1 is SGHVS, CDR2 FQNEAQ. V lost 5 bases and J 6 bases, leaving 14 bases between the germline ends.